This T cell receptor (beta chain) was captured by sequencing in a study of T-cell memory formation after mild COVID-19. Only a few counts were recorded for this clonotype. The CDR3 consists of 13 residues. The germline V and J ends were trimmed by 2 bases and 6 bases, with 10 bases remaining between them. Germline loops: CDR1 LNHDA, CDR2 SQIVND (reference sequence). From the 5' RACE reads, TCRdb called clonotypes with MiXCR, one entry per CDR3 protein. The data show roughly 250,000 distinct CDR3 sequences, about 15% seen once. The clonotype comes from a man aged 18 to 29 who had mild COVID-19 (a few samples of this study predate the infection). Cell type and time point are not known. The V gene is TRBV19, the J gene TRBJ1-1, with D possibly matching TRBD1 (5 bases). Sequencing used PBMCs or a T cell subset sorted from them (not recorded which). The DNA of the CDR3 is TGTGCCAGTAGTATATCTCCGGGACCTGAAGCTTTCTTT. This codes for CASSISPGPEAFF.